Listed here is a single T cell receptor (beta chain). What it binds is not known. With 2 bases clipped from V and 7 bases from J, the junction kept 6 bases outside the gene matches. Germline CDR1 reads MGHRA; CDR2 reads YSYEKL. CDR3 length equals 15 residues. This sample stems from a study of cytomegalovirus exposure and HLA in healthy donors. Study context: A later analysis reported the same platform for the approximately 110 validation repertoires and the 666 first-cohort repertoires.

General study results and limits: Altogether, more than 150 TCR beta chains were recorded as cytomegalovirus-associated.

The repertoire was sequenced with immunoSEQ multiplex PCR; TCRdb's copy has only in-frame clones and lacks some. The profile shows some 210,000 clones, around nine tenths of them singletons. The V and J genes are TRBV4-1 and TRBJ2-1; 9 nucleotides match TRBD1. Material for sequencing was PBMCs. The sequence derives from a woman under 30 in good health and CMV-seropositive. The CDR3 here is CASSQIGTGRNEQFF. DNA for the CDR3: TGCGCCAGCAGCCAAATCGGGACAGGGAGAAATGAGCAGTTCTTC.